The clone carrying this TCR beta chain was recorded at least ten times. Unmatched junction bases numbered 3, after V lost 0 bases and J lost 1 base. CDR1 and CDR2 (germline): SGHAT, FQNNGV. CDR3 length: 15 residues. Time point meaning: newly diagnosed GD, antithyroid drugs for less than 3 months. Construction of the TCR library relied on RNA isolated from PBMCs. Arm-PCR with iRepertoire HTBI primers amplified the CDR3 regions for these TCR beta libraries. One entry per CDR3 protein results from TCRdb running MiXCR on the multiplex PCR reads. The repertoire consists of a few hundred thousand distinct CDR3 sequences, with approximately 10% occurring once and the leading ten covering about 20%. These data come from a study of regulatory T cells in long-lasting Graves disease. These same records also appear under a second study, on T cells in Graves' hyperthyroidism and ophthalmopathy.

The sample consisted of peripheral blood mononuclear cells (PBMCs), taken at new diagnosis, from a patient treated with antithyroid drugs. This rearrangement joins TRBV11-2 to TRBJ2-7, with 7 bases identical to TRBD1. This TCR was recovered from a young woman with Graves disease. DNA for the CDR3: TGTGCCAGCAGCTTAGATCTACAGGGGTCCTACGAGCAGTACTTC. Its protein is CASSLDLQGSYEQYF.